This TCR beta chain was captured by sequencing in a study of blood T cell repertoires in COVID-19. The count of this clone is one. The V end was cut by 5 bases, the J end by 0 bases, with 11 bases between. The length of the CDR3 is 14 residues. CDR1 is GTSNPN, CDR2 SVGIG, per germline (reference sequence). Participants were aged about 18 to 95 years, lived in about two dozen US areas, and enrolled virtually. Cohort allocation depended upon clinical history that participants reported. A COVID-19 case was met by exposed participants within 2 weeks before study entry. Per the original methods: Estimates of nucleated cell counts were drawn from the amplification of reference gene primers. Here immunoSEQ multiplex PCR was the method, and the copy in TCRdb shows in-frame clones only, minus some. That table furnishes V, J and clone size, whereas the DNA furnished D and trimming. The sample lists around 160,000 clones, 84% seen once, with under 7% in the top ten.

The chain couples TRBV30 to TRBJ1-5; D possibly corresponds to TRBD1 (5 bases). The source material was PBMCs or T cells enriched from blood (not recorded which). The TCR comes from a woman in her forties or fifties who had been exposed to COVID-19. The DNA for the CDR3 is TGTGCCTGGGGGGCGGATACTAGCAATCAGCCCCAGCATTTT. Protein sequence: CAWGADTSNQPQHF.